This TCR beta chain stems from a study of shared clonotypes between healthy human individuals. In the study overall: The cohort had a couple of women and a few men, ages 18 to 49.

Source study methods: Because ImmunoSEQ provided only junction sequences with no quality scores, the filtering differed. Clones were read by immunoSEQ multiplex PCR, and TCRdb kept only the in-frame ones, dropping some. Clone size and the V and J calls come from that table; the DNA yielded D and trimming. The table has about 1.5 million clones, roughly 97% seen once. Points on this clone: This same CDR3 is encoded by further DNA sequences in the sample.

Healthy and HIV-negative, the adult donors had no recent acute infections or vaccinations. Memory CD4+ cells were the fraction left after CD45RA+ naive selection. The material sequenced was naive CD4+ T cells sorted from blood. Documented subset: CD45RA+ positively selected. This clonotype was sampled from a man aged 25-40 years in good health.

CDR3 coding DNA: TGTGCCACCAGCAGAGTTGATCAGCCCCAGCATTTT. Translating it yields CATSRVDQPQHF. The genes are TRBV15 and TRBJ1-5; D not resolved. The CDR3 contains 12 residues. The V end lost 1 base, the J end lost 5 bases, and 3 bases lay between the germline ends. Germline-derived CDR1 and CDR2 are LNHNV and YYDKDF (reference sequence).